The 25 T cell receptor beta chains in this list originate from one sample, sequenced in a study of lymphopenia after photon versus proton radiotherapy. TCRdb's table, derived via immunoSEQ multiplex PCR, lists solely in-frame clones and lacks some. The table lists 65,000 to 70,000 clones, more than 75% of them singletons. Sample: peripheral blood, taken from a patient treated with photon-based radiotherapy. These receptors were taken from an older woman with pancreatic cancer.

The chain uses TRBV7-8 and TRBJ2-2; D is uncertain. The CDR3 consists of 14 residues. Between the trimmed V and J ends, which lost 2 bases and 7 bases, there was a span of 11 bases. Germline loops: CDR1 SGHVS, CDR2 FQNEAQ. CDR3 region: CASSLTRTYGELFF. The CDR3 DNA follows: TGTGCCAGCAGCTTAACTCGAACCTACGGGGAGCTGTTTTTT.

The CDR3 DNA follows: TGTGCCAGCAGCCTACACCGTGAAGCTTTCTTT. This sequence encodes CASSLHREAFF. The chain uses TRBV11-2 and TRBJ1-1; no reliable D call. Germline V gives CDR1 SGHAT, CDR2 FQNNGV. The CDR3 has 11 residues. V lost 5 bases to trimming and J lost 7 bases, with 8 bases between them.

This clone was counted between two and nine times. V is TRBV5-4 and J is TRBJ1-2; D gene uncertain. This CDR3 has 13 amino acids. The V end lost 0 bases, the J end lost 2 bases, and 5 bases lay between the germline ends. Looked up from germline, CDR1 is SGHNT and CDR2 is YYREEE (reference sequence). In DNA, the CDR3 is TGTGCCAGCAGCTTGGCCAGGAACTATGGCTACACCTTC. Translating gives CASSLARNYGYTF.

The rearrangement uses TRBV28 and TRBJ2-5, with D maybe TRBD2 (6 bases). V shed 10 bases and J shed 1 base, with 16 bases lying between them. CDR3 length equals 14 residues. Germline-derived CDR1 and CDR2 are MDHEN and SYDVKM. This chain's CDR3 is CATGTALSQETQYF. CDR3 DNA sequence: TGTGCCACCGGGACTGCACTATCCCAAGAGACCCAGTACTTC.

The genes are TRBV6-1 and TRBJ2-1; D uncertain. CDR1 MNHNS and CDR2 SASEGT come from the germline V gene. The CDR3 spans 15 residues. Trimming cost V 5 bases and J 8 bases, with 19 bases left between them. This CDR3 is CASSHREATIDEQFF. CDR3 nucleotides: TGTGCCAGCAGTCACCGAGAAGCAACGATAGATGAGCAGTTCTTC.

The CDR3 is CASSEYPGQGREKLFF. As DNA, the CDR3 is TGTGCCAGCAGTGAATATCCGGGACAGGGGAGAGAAAAACTGTTTTTT. The chain joins TRBV25-1 to TRBJ1-4, with TRBD1 matching over 10 bases. Germline trimming cut 0 bases from V and 8 bases from J; bases unmatched to any gene: 6. Germline V gives CDR1 MGHDK, CDR2 SYGVNS. This CDR3 is built from 16 residues.

V usage is TRBV6-6 and J usage is TRBJ2-5; possibly TRBD2 for D (7 bases). Germline-derived CDR1 and CDR2 are MNHNY and SVGAGI (reference sequence). The CDR3 extends over 16 amino acids. Trimming shortened V by 2 bases and J by 3 bases, and 16 bases separated the two germline ends. The CDR3 DNA is TGTGCCAGCAGTTACCCGGGGAGGGGGAGGGAAGAGACCCAGTACTTC. It translates to CASSYPGRGREETQYF.

The chain recombines TRBV4-3 with TRBJ1-6, with 7 bases identical to TRBD1. V shed 5 bases and J 6 bases; nucleotides not matched to a gene: 7. The germline CDR1 and CDR2 sequences are LGHNA and YSLEER. The length of the CDR3 is 15 residues. CDR3 DNA sequence: TGCGCCAGCAGCGACAGGGTACTGATTAATTCACCCCTCCACTTT. Its protein is CASSDRVLINSPLHF.

This sequence joins TRBV28 and TRBJ2-6, with D perhaps matching TRBD1 (6 bases). The CDR3 totals 15 residues. The V end was cut by 2 bases, the J end by 1 base, with 6 bases between. The germline gives CDR1 MDHEN, CDR2 SYDVKM. CDR3 DNA sequence: TGTGCCAGCAGTTTACAGGGGTCTGGGGCCAACGTCCTGACTTTC. Translating gives CASSLQGSGANVLTF.

The chain is built from TRBV9 and TRBJ2-5, with TRBD2 identical over 12 bases. With 4 bases clipped from V and 5 bases from J, the junction kept 9 bases outside the gene matches. The CDR3 extends over 16 amino acids. CDR1 SGDLS and CDR2 YYNGEE come from the germline V gene. The DNA of the CDR3 is TGTGCCAGCAGCTCTCGGACTAGCGGGACTATGGAGACCCAGTACTTC. Residues: CASSSRTSGTMETQYF.

This clone has at least ten counts. The chain couples TRBV7-2 to TRBJ1-2, with 9 positions matching TRBD1. Germline-derived CDR1 and CDR2 are SGHTA and FQGNSA. This CDR3 contains 15 residues. With 6 bases clipped from V and 6 bases from J, the junction kept 11 bases outside the gene matches. CDR3 in amino acids: CASSRFGTGRDGYTF. As DNA, the CDR3 is TGTGCCAGCAGTCGCTTCGGGACAGGGAGAGATGGCTACACCTTC.

This chain links TRBV10-3 with TRBJ2-7; TRBD2 aligns across 10 bases. From germline, CDR1 is ENHRY and CDR2 SYGVKD. CDR3 length equals 18 residues. V trimming: 4 bases; J trimming: 5 bases; junction bases outside the gene matches: 17. The CDR3 sequence is CAISARLAGAQPPDEQYF. In DNA, the CDR3 is TGTGCCATCAGTGCGCGGCTAGCGGGAGCCCAACCACCCGACGAGCAGTACTTC.

This clone appeared a single time. CDR3 amino acids: CASSIVPSQPQHF. In DNA form, the CDR3 reads TGTGCCAGTAGTATAGTCCCCAGTCAGCCCCAGCATTTT. The genes are TRBV19 and TRBJ1-5; D not resolved. Trimming took 1 base from V and 6 from J, leaving 7 bases between them. Germline CDR1 and CDR2: LNHDA and SQIVND (reference sequence). The CDR3 has 13 residues.

This clone was observed once. This chain uses TRBV6-1 with TRBJ1-1, with no clear D. This CDR3 is built from 11 residues. Looked up from germline, CDR1 is MNHNS and CDR2 is SASEGT. Trimming stripped 9 bases from V and 1 base from J, with 6 bases between. This chain's CDR3 is CASWENTEAFF. In DNA, the CDR3 is TGTGCCAGTTGGGAGAACACTGAAGCTTTCTTT.

V gene TRBV5-5 combines with J gene TRBJ2-7, with 8 bases lining up with TRBD1. This CDR3 contains 15 residues. With 2 bases clipped from V and 4 bases from J, the junction kept 8 bases outside the gene matches. Germline V gene lookup returns CDR1 SGHKS and CDR2 YYEKEE (reference sequence). The CDR3 DNA reads TGTGCCAGCAGCTTTGCGGACCAGGGGGCTTACGAGCAGTACTTC. It codes for CASSFADQGAYEQYF.

This chain uses TRBV14 with TRBJ2-1; D call uncertain. With 1 base removed from V and 10 bases from J, the gap between germline ends came to 11 bases. The CDR3 has 13 amino acids. In germline, CDR1 is SGHDN, CDR2 FVKESK. The CDR3 coding sequence is TGTGCCAGCAGCCAAGTCTGGGCGGTGGAGCAGTTCTTC. Its translation is CASSQVWAVEQFF.

This clone was recorded only once. The chain uses TRBV7-8 and TRBJ2-7; D might be TRBD2 (6 bases). Germline CDR1 is SGHVS and CDR2 is FQNEAQ. The V gene lost 3 bases and the J gene lost 0 bases, with 15 bases spanning the gap. The length of the CDR3 is 16 residues. The DNA for the CDR3 is TGTGCCAGCAGCTTCGGGGGATCGGGAAGCTCCTACGAGCAGTACTTC. It translates to CASSFGGSGSSYEQYF.

The chain carries TRBV10-1 and TRBJ2-1; 7 nucleotides align to TRBD2. CDR1 WNHNN and CDR2 SYGVQD come from the germline V gene (reference sequence). The ends lost 8 bases at V and 9 bases at J; junction bases unmatched: 13. The CDR3 contains 14 residues. CDR3 nucleotide sequence: TGCGCCAGCGGGGCTAGCGGCGTGGGGGGTGAGCAGTTCTTC. Translation: CASGASGVGGEQFF.

V is TRBV14 and J is TRBJ2-3, with 8 bases that match TRBD1. There are 16 residues in the CDR3. The V and J ends lost 1 base and 5 bases, in that order; junction bases with no gene match: 8. Germline V gene data show CDR1 as SGHDN and CDR2 as FVKESK. The CDR3 DNA sequence: TGTGCCAGCAGCCAAGGGCCCAGGGGGCGCTTAGATACGCAGTATTTT. As protein: CASSQGPRGRLDTQYF.

The chain employs TRBV7-2 and TRBJ2-1; D call uncertain. Deletions cut 2 bases from V and 7 bases from J, with 3 bases between. Germline assignment: CDR1 SGHTA and CDR2 FQGNSA. The CDR3 has 11 amino acids. This CDR3 is CASSLLNEQFF. The CDR3 DNA reads TGTGCCAGCAGCTTACTTAATGAGCAGTTCTTC.

This sequence joins TRBV7-8 and TRBJ2-7; TRBD2 agrees at 7 bases. The CDR3 consists of 19 residues. J gave up 0 bases and V 3 bases, and 17 bases lay outside the gene matches. The germline V gene encodes CDR1 SGHVS and CDR2 FQNEAQ. The CDR3, as DNA: TGTGCCAGCAGCTTTAGGTCTAGCGGACGTTACGCTCCCTCCTACGAGCAGTACTTC. It encodes CASSFRSSGRYAPSYEQYF.

The rearrangement joins TRBV7-2 to TRBJ2-7; D ambiguous. The V gene lost 2 bases and the J gene lost 7 bases, with 6 bases spanning the gap. This CDR3 comprises 11 residues. Germline V gene data show CDR1 as SGHTA and CDR2 as FQGNSA. The CDR3 is CASSLPGEQYF. CDR3 in DNA: TGTGCCAGCAGCTTACCCGGGGAGCAGTACTTC.

V usage is TRBV6-5 and J usage is TRBJ1-5; no reliable D call. V was trimmed by 6 bases and J by 4 bases, leaving 10 bases between them. This CDR3 is 13 amino acids long. CDR1 is MNHEY and CDR2 is SVGAGI in the germline V gene. CDR3 bases: TGTGCCAGCAGCTCCAAGAGAAATCAGCCCCAGCATTTT. Its protein is CASSSKRNQPQHF.

The CDR3 protein is CASSFNRGYQPQHF. In nucleotides, the CDR3 is TGTGCCAGCAGCTTCAACAGGGGATATCAGCCCCAGCATTTT. The chain couples TRBV7-8 to TRBJ1-5; TRBD1 matches 7 bases. Germline V lookup: CDR1 SGHVS, CDR2 FQNEAQ. This CDR3 has 14 amino acids. The V gene end was trimmed by 3 bases and the J gene end by 5 bases; junction bases not matched to a gene: 4.

The V gene is TRBV7-6, the J gene TRBJ1-1; TRBD1 matches at 9 bases. V trimming: 3 bases; J trimming: 8 bases; junction bases outside the gene matches: 4. Germline CDR1 and CDR2: SGHVS and FNYEAQ. CDR3 length equals 13 residues. The CDR3 loop reads CASSFKTGGEAFF. DNA of the CDR3: TGTGCCAGCAGCTTTAAAACAGGGGGCGAAGCTTTCTTT.